The 6 T cell receptor beta chains given below trace back to one sample, sequenced in a study of blood T cell repertoires in COVID-19. Sequenced by immunoSEQ multiplex PCR; TCRdb stores in-frame clones only, minus some. The table records 200,000 or so clones, roughly nine tenths of them present only once. Sequencing used PBMCs or T cells enriched from blood (not recorded which). The receptor set was obtained from a woman aged 30 to 39 who had recovered from COVID-19.

The chain employs TRBV7-2 and TRBJ1-2; D uncertain. Trimming removed 1 base at V and 6 bases at J, with 6 bases between. Germline lookup yields CDR1 SGHTA and CDR2 FQGNSA. The CDR3 is 12 residues long. The CDR3: CASSLDEDGYTF. The CDR3 region has the DNA TGTGCCAGCAGCTTAGACGAGGATGGCTACACCTTC.

This clone has more than one count but fewer than ten. The genes are TRBV5-1 and TRBJ1-2; 7 bases align to TRBD1. The germline gives CDR1 SGHRS, CDR2 YFSETQ. CDR3 length: 15 amino acids. The V segment lost 1 base and the J segment 1 base; nucleotides outside the gene matches: 4. Here the CDR3 DNA reads TGCGCCAGCAGCTTGTCACAGGGGAATAACTATGGCTACACCTTC. Its translation is CASSLSQGNNYGYTF.

This sequence joins TRBV5-1 and TRBJ1-3, with a possible D match to TRBD1 (6 bases). The germline V and J ends were trimmed by 4 bases and 4 bases, with 12 bases remaining between them. Germline V gives CDR1 SGHRS, CDR2 YFSETQ. This CDR3 region has 14 residues. The CDR3 loop reads CASSEGDRGNTIYF. The CDR3 bases are TGCGCCAGCAGCGAGGGGGATCGCGGAAACACCATATATTTT.

The chain is built from TRBV7-3 and TRBJ2-1; 7 nucleotides align to TRBD2. Germline V lookup: CDR1 SGHTA, CDR2 FQGTGA. V trimming: 2 bases; J trimming: 5 bases; junction bases outside the gene matches: 3. The CDR3 sequence is 14 residues long. The CDR3 loop reads CASSLGGENNEQFF. CDR3 DNA sequence: TGTGCCAGCAGCTTAGGGGGGGAGAACAATGAGCAGTTCTTC.

In DNA form, the CDR3 reads TGTGCCAGCTCACCAGGGGACAGTGCCTACGAGCAGTACTTC. Residues: CASSPGDSAYEQYF. The chain has TRBV18 and TRBJ2-7, with 7 bases aligning to TRBD1. The CDR3 covers 14 residues. V lost 2 bases to trimming and J lost 2 bases; unmatched junction nucleotides: 3. Germline V lookup: CDR1 KGHSH, CDR2 LQKENI.

The count of this clone is one. The chain is built from TRBV3-1 (or the pseudogene TRBV3-2) and TRBJ2-5; D perhaps matches TRBD2 (5 bases). Between the trimmed V and J ends, which lost 1 base and 5 bases, there was a span of 14 bases. This CDR3 is 15 amino acids long. The germline gives CDR1 LGHDT, CDR2 YNNKEL (reference sequence). The chain's CDR3 is CASSQGLRGWETQYF. CDR3 DNA sequence: TGTGCCAGCAGCCAAGGGCTCCGGGGTTGGGAGACCCAGTACTTC.